A selection of T cell receptor beta chains follows, all from one sample in a study of OX40 agonist ivuxolimab in advanced cancers. The method was immunoSEQ multiplex PCR; TCRdb's version includes in-frame clones alone and lacks a portion of them. The sample contains roughly 59,000 clones, approximately 85% of which appear only once. Sequencing used CD4+ or CD8+ T cells sorted from blood, obtained in a trial of the OX40 agonist ivuxolimab. These TCRs come from an adult with an advanced solid tumor such as melanoma, head and neck, liver or kidney cancer. Each CDR3 is given with its conserved first and last residue. The order of the fields is clone size, J gene, V gene, D gene, CDR3 DNA, CDR3 protein. A D gene is named only where the DNA matches it firmly. Part of the rows lack a size; the others show once, few, many or a class for expanded clones.

. | TRBJ1-1 | TRBV27 | . | TGTGCCAGCAGTTTGAGAGCGAACACTGAAGCTTTCTTT | CASSLRANTEAFF
. | TRBJ2-5 | TRBV9 | . | TGTGCCAGCAGCCTGGGGCGTCGGGAGACCCAGTACTTC | CASSLGRRETQYF
few | TRBJ2-5 | TRBV7-7 | . | TGTGCTAGCAGCTTAGTGGGTGTGGGGACATCGGCCCAGTACTTC | CASSLVGVGTSAQYF
once | TRBJ2-7 | TRBV6-4 | . | TGTGCCAGCATTCCAACAGGGTCCCACGGGGAGCAGTACTTC | CASIPTGSHGEQYF
. | TRBJ1-2 | TRBV9 | . | TGTGCCAGCAGCGTAACGGGGGGGGCCAGCTATGGCTACACCTTC | CASSVTGGASYGYTF
once | TRBJ2-7 | TRBV4-1 | . | TGCGCCAGCAGCCAAGATCCCCGCTGGAACGAGCAGTACTTC | CASSQDPRWNEQYF
. | TRBJ1-5 | TRBV7-9 | . | TGTGCCAGCAGCTTAGTCGGGGTTGGCAATCAGCCCCAGCATTTT | CASSLVGVGNQPQHF
. | TRBJ2-1 | TRBV2 | TRBD1 | TGTGCCAGCAGTGGTCCGGGACAGCGGCCCGATGAGCAGTTCTTC | CASSGPGQRPDEQFF
once | TRBJ1-1 | TRBV18 | . | TGTGCCAGCTCTCCAAACAGGGAGGGGAACACTGAAGCTTTCTTT | CASSPNREGNTEAFF
few | TRBJ1-2 | TRBV19 | TRBD1 | TGTGCCAGCGGGACAGGCTATGGCTACACCTTC | CASGTGYGYTF
. | TRBJ2-1 | TRBV27 | TRBD1 | TGTGCCAGCAGGACCGGACAGGGGACCTACAATGAGCAGTTCTTC | CASRTGQGTYNEQFF
. | TRBJ2-6 | TRBV4-1 | . | TGCGCCAGCAGCCAAGTTGAGAGCGCTAGCTCTGGGGCCAACGTCCTGACTTTC | CASSQVESASSGANVLTF
. | TRBJ2-1 | TRBV7-9 | . | TGTGCCAGCAGCTCCCGAGGCGGGGTCGATGAGCAGTTCTTC | CASSSRGGVDEQFF
. | TRBJ1-6 | TRBV5-8 | . | TGTGCCAGCAGCTTGGACGGACTTTCACCCCTCCACTTT | CASSLDGLSPLHF
. | TRBJ2-7 | TRBV21-1 | . | TGTGCCAGCAACTCCGGGACTCTCGAGCAGTACTTC | CASNSGTLEQYF
. | TRBJ2-7 | TRBV6-6 | . | TGTGCCAGCTGCATCGGGGGCCCCACCTACGAGCAGTACTTC | CASCIGGPTYEQYF
. | TRBJ2-5 | TRBV6-1 | . | TGTGCCAGCGCGGGTTTGGGACTAGAGACCCAGTACTTC | CASAGLGLETQYF
. | TRBJ2-5 | TRBV2 | . | TGTGCCAGCAGTGAAAGGGAAGGGGAGACCCAGTACTTC | CASSEREGETQYF
. | TRBJ1-2 | TRBV7-9 | . | TGTGCCAGCAGCCCCACAGGGAGTAAAAACTATGGCTACACCTTC | CASSPTGSKNYGYTF
. | TRBJ2-7 | TRBV7-9 | . | TGTGCCAGCAGCTTAGGCAGGCTCAGCGAGCAGTACTTC | CASSLGRLSEQYF
. | TRBJ2-7 | TRBV27 | TRBD1 | TGTGCCAGCAGTTGGAACAGGGGTATCGGCGAGCAGTACTTC | CASSWNRGIGEQYF
. | TRBJ2-5 | TRBV9 | . | TGTGCCAGCAGCCCAGGGACCGCGAACCAAGAGACCCAGTACTTC | CASSPGTANQETQYF
. | TRBJ2-3 | TRBV5-1 | TRBD2 | TGCGCCAGCAGCGGCGGGACTAGCGGGCGCACAGATACGCAGTATTTT | CASSGGTSGRTDTQYF
. | TRBJ1-6 | TRBV12-5 | TRBD1 | TGTGCTAGTGGTTTGTCGACAGGGTCCTATAATTCACCCCTCCACTTT | CASGLSTGSYNSPLHF
. | TRBJ2-6 | TRBV19 | TRBD2 | TGTGCCAGTAGTATAAAGCGGGGGGCCTCTGGGGCCAACGTCCTGACTTTC | CASSIKRGASGANVLTF
. | TRBJ1-2 | TRBV5-6 | . | TGTGCCAGCAGCTTTCAGGCCGCCGGTGGCTACACCTTC | CASSFQAAGGYTF
. | TRBJ1-6 | TRBV27 | . | TGTGCCAGCAGTTTAAGCCGGCGGGGGGCGCTGAGGGATTCACCCCTCCACTTT | CASSLSRRGALRDSPLHF
few | TRBJ1-1 | TRBV9 | . | TGTGCCAGCAGCGTAGGCGGCGCAGTAAACACTGAAGCTTTCTTT | CASSVGGAVNTEAFF
. | TRBJ1-2 | TRBV6-1 | . | TGTGCCAGCAACGAAGTCTATGGCTACACCTTC | CASNEVYGYTF
. | TRBJ2-2 | TRBV29-1 | TRBD1 | TGCAGCGTTGGGCTCGGGACAGGGGGAACCGGGGAGCTGTTTTTT | CSVGLGTGGTGELFF
. | TRBJ2-2 | TRBV12-5 | TRBD1 | TGTGCTAGTGGTGTAACAGGGGTCCACCCCGGGGAGCTGTTTTTT | CASGVTGVHPGELFF
. | TRBJ1-3 | TRBV2 | TRBD1 | TGTGCCAGCAGTGCCAGGGGGCCTCCTGGAAACACCATATATTTT | CASSARGPPGNTIYF
. | TRBJ1-4 | TRBV4-1 | . | TGCGCCAGCAGCCTTGAGGGCGTGGGGGGGTCAGAAAAACTGTTTTTT | CASSLEGVGGSEKLFF
. | TRBJ2-1 | TRBV2 | TRBD2 | TGTGCCAGCAGGACTGAGCGGGGGGGCTCCTACAATGAGCAGTTCTTC | CASRTERGGSYNEQFF
. | TRBJ1-2 | TRBV5-6 | TRBD1 | TGTGCCAGCAGCGAGGGACAGGGCAAATATGGCTACACCTTC | CASSEGQGKYGYTF
once | TRBJ2-3 | TRBV13 | TRBD2 | TGTGCCAGCAGCTTCGGGACTAGCGGGGCGCAAGATACGCAGTATTTT | CASSFGTSGAQDTQYF
. | TRBJ2-5 | TRBV19 | TRBD2 | TGTGCCAGTAGTGAAAGTGGAGCGGGGACAGAGACCCAGTACTTC | CASSESGAGTETQYF
. | TRBJ1-5 | TRBV18 | TRBD1 | TGTGCCAGCTCACGGGACAGGGGGAGCAATCAGCCCCAGCATTTT | CASSRDRGSNQPQHF
. | TRBJ1-5 | TRBV11-2 | . | TGTGCCAGCAGCTCAACAGATGGCAATCAGCCCCAGCATTTT | CASSSTDGNQPQHF
. | TRBJ2-7 | TRBV9 | TRBD1 | TGTGCCGGGGCGGCAGGGGGCTACTACGAGCAGTACTTC | CAGAAGGYYEQYF
many | TRBJ1-6 | TRBV7-9 | TRBD1 | TGTGCCAGCAGCTCCAAGGGACAGCTCAATTCACCCCTCCACTTT | CASSSKGQLNSPLHF
. | TRBJ1-2 | TRBV5-1 | . | TGCGCCAGCAGCTCCGAGGGGGCTAACTATGGCTACACCTTC | CASSSEGANYGYTF
. | TRBJ2-3 | TRBV19 | TRBD2 | TGTGCCAGTAGACAGCGGGGGGGAACAGATACGCAGTATTTT | CASRQRGGTDTQYF
few | TRBJ2-7 | TRBV19 | . | TGTGCCAGTAGTATAGCCGCCGGGACACCAGCCTACGAGCAGTACTTC | CASSIAAGTPAYEQYF
few | TRBJ2-6 | TRBV4-1 | . | TGCGCCAGCAGCCCATGGATCAGTTCTGGGGCCAACGTCCTGACTTTC | CASSPWISSGANVLTF
. | TRBJ2-7 | TRBV30 | TRBD2 | TGTGCCTGGAGTGTCAGCGGGGGATCCTACGAGCAGTACTTC | CAWSVSGGSYEQYF
. | TRBJ2-7 | TRBV5-1 | . | TGCGCCAGCAGCGGAGGGGTTTATGAGCAGTACTTC | CASSGGVYEQYF
. | TRBJ2-3 | TRBV5-1 | . | TGCGCCAGCAGCTTGCGGCAAATCACAGATACGCAGTATTTT | CASSLRQITDTQYF
. | TRBJ2-5 | TRBV5-1 | TRBD2 | TGCGCCAGCAGCTTGGGTAGCGGGGAAGAGACCCAGTACTTC | CASSLGSGEETQYF
. | TRBJ1-4 | TRBV7-9 | . | TGTGCCAGCAGCTTAAGAGCGAATAATGAAAAACTGTTTTTT | CASSLRANNEKLFF
. | TRBJ1-1 | TRBV5-6 | . | TGTGCCAGCAGCTTGGCCGGGGTCAGTATCATGAACACTGAAGCTTTCTTT | CASSLAGVSIMNTEAFF
. | TRBJ2-7 | TRBV6-6 | . | TGTGCCAGCGGGGGCCCGGGCTCCTACGAGCAGTACTTC | CASGGPGSYEQYF
. | TRBJ1-6 | TRBV5-1 | . | TGCGCCAGCAGTCCAGGGGATTCACCCCTCCACTTT | CASSPGDSPLHF
. | TRBJ2-1 | TRBV15 | . | TGTGCCACCAGCTACAGGGGAGGTGGCTACAATGAGCAGTTCTTC | CATSYRGGGYNEQFF